This TCR beta chain originates from a study of graft-versus-host responses after intestinal transplantation. Looking at the study overall: Every recipient had anti-thymocyte globulin induction and around 3 years of tacrolimus plus steroids.

Only in-frame clones appear in the TCRdb table, and some are missing; sequencing was by immunoSEQ multiplex PCR. Among 95,000 to 110,000 clones listed, approximately 84% were seen once. Germline V lookup: CDR1 SGHAT, CDR2 FQNNGV. The CDR3 length is 14 residues. Trimming shortened V by 6 bases and J by 1 base, and 13 bases separated the two germline ends. General observations from the study: Researchers found peak circulating GvH clone levels linked to early post-transplant HvG declines.

As for this clone: Its target is not known.

The sequencing here drew on unstimulated CD4+ T cells sorted from spleen or lymph node cells, taken before intestinal transplant. The sequence was obtained from a human donor who received an intestinal transplant. This rearrangement joins TRBV11-2 to TRBJ2-7, with D perhaps given as TRBD1 or TRBD2 (5 bases each). The DNA of the CDR3 is TGTGCCAGCAGGTTACTCGGGGCTTCCTACGAGCAGTACTTC. As protein: CASRLLGASYEQYF.